Shown below are 28 T cell receptor beta chains from a single sample sequenced in a study of blood T cell repertoires in COVID-19. The assay was immunoSEQ multiplex PCR, and TCRdb's table has in-frame clones only and misses some. Of 250,000 to 350,000 clones listed, over 75% are singletons. Input material: PBMCs or T cells enriched from blood (not recorded which). Receptors originate from a woman aged 25 to 45 who had recovered from COVID-19.

V gene TRBV7-9 combines with J gene TRBJ1-4; 8 bases agree with TRBD1. This CDR3 spans 15 amino acids. V dropped 1 base and J dropped 4; count of bases not matched to a gene: 2. Germline V lookup: CDR1 SEHNR, CDR2 FQNEAQ (reference sequence). The CDR3 coding sequence is TGTGCCAGCAGCTTAGACGGACAGGGTAATGAAAAACTGTTTTTT. It is translated as CASSLDGQGNEKLFF. Complete variable domain (other parts from reference TRBV7-9 and TRBJ1-4): DTGVSQNPRHKITKRGQNVTFRCDPISEHNRLYWYRQTLGQGPEFLTYFQNEAQLEKSRLLSDRFSAERPKGSFSTLEIQRTEQGDSAMYLCASSLDGQGNEKLFFGSGTQLSVL.

The chain carries TRBV11-2 and TRBJ1-6; maybe TRBD1 (5 bases). V was pared by 3 bases and J by 16 bases, with 19 bases between. Germline CDR1 reads SGHAT; CDR2 reads FQNNGV. This CDR3 is built from 14 residues. CDR3 DNA: TGTGCCAGCAGCTTGGCCCCGGGGGTGGGCCAGCTCCACTTT. Translated, it gives CASSLAPGVGQLHF.

Turning to this clone: The same CDR3 is also encoded by other DNA sequences in this sample. CDR3 sequence: CASSDRGVNTEAFF. CDR3 sequence (DNA): TGTGCCAGCAGTGACAGGGGGGTGAACACTGAAGCTTTCTTT. The J gene is TRBJ1-1, the V gene TRBV2, with TRBD1 identical over 7 bases. This CDR3 contains 14 residues. J was trimmed by 0 bases and V by 3 bases; bases with no gene match: 1. Per germline, CDR1 SNHLY and CDR2 FYNNEI.

The chain uses TRBV28 and TRBJ1-2; 9 positions agree with TRBD1. The V segment lost 7 bases and the J segment 5 bases; nucleotides outside the gene matches: 5. Per the germline V gene, CDR1 is MDHEN and CDR2 is SYDVKM. The CDR3 runs to 13 residues. The CDR3, as DNA: TGTGCCAGCATACAGGGGGCTGAATATGGCTACACCTTC. Translated: CASIQGAEYGYTF.

V is TRBV2 and J is TRBJ1-4; weak D call: TRBD1 (6 bases). This CDR3 is 15 amino acids long. Germline V gene data show CDR1 as SNHLY and CDR2 as FYNNEI. V was shortened by 3 bases and J by 7 bases, with 15 bases between the two germline ends. The CDR3 DNA is TGTGCCAGCAGTGATGTCGTACAGGGTGTTGAAAAACTGTTTTTT. Translated: CASSDVVQGVEKLFF.

The CDR3 sequence: CASSIVDPGSIQYF. In nucleotides, the CDR3 is TGTGCCAGTAGTATAGTTGACCCCGGGAGCATTCAGTACTTC. This rearrangement joins TRBV19 to TRBJ2-4, with D possibly being TRBD2 (6 bases). The V and J ends lost 1 base and 9 bases respectively, with 13 bases between them. Germline loops: CDR1 LNHDA, CDR2 SQIVND (reference sequence). The CDR3 is 14 residues long.

This clone appeared once. The chain links TRBV11-2 to TRBJ2-5, with 7 bases lining up with TRBD1. In germline, CDR1 is SGHAT, CDR2 FQNNGV. The CDR3 consists of 15 residues. V was pared by 0 bases and J by 0 bases, with 1 base of the junction left unmatched. The CDR3 reads CASSLEGTDQETQYF. The CDR3 DNA reads TGTGCCAGCAGCTTAGAGGGGACAGACCAAGAGACCCAGTACTTC. Supplemented by reference TRBV11-2 and TRBJ2-5, the full variable domain reads EAGVAQSPRYKIIEKRQSVAFWCNPISGHATLYWYQQILGQGPKLLIQFQNNGVVDDSQLPKDRFSAERLKGVDSTLKIQPAKLEDSAVYLCASSLEGTDQETQYFGPGTRLLVL.

With regard to this clone: This specimen includes other DNA sequences encoding the same CDR3. The genes are TRBV15 and TRBJ2-5; 9 nucleotides line up with TRBD1. Trimming cost V 3 bases and J 4 bases; bases outside gene matches: 3. The CDR3 has 14 amino acids. CDR1 and CDR2 (germline): LNHNV, YYDKDF (reference sequence). Here the CDR3 reads CATSRDRGGETQYF. CDR3 coding DNA: TGTGCCACCAGCAGGGACAGGGGAGGAGAGACCCAGTACTTC.

The chain combines TRBV18 with TRBJ2-7; no clear D gene. The V gene lost 6 bases and the J gene lost 4 bases, with 4 bases spanning the gap. This CDR3 is 10 amino acids long. Per germline, CDR1 KGHSH and CDR2 LQKENI. The CDR3 reads CASSRYEQYF. The DNA of the CDR3 is TGTGCCAGCTCTCGTTACGAGCAGTACTTC.

The chain couples TRBV19 to TRBJ1-2, with D possibly TRBD1 on 6 matching bases. Per germline, CDR1 LNHDA and CDR2 SQIVND (reference sequence). The CDR3 sequence is 14 residues long. Trimming took 6 bases from V and 2 from J, leaving 13 bases between them. CDR3 in DNA: TGTGCCAGTAGCCGCGGGGGGGCGAACTATGGCTACACCTTC. It is translated as CASSRGGANYGYTF.

CDR3 nucleotides: TGTGCCAGCAGTGAAGCCAACGCGGCCATGGCGCAGTATTTT. Translating it yields CASSEANAAMAQYF. This rearrangement joins TRBV6-1 to TRBJ2-3, with unresolved D. Germline CDR1 reads MNHNS; CDR2 reads SASEGT. The CDR3 is 14 amino acids. V was shortened by 0 bases and J by 10 bases, with 14 bases between the two germline ends.

Only one count was recorded for this clone. The chain has TRBV3-1 (or the pseudogene TRBV3-2) and TRBJ2-3, with 9 bases fitting TRBD1. There are 15 residues in the CDR3. The V gene end was trimmed by 4 bases and the J gene end by 0 bases; junction bases not matched to a gene: 2. The germline V gene has CDR1 LGHDT and CDR2 YNNKEL (reference sequence). The CDR3, as DNA: TGTGCCAGCAGCCCTACAGGGGGCAGCACAGATACGCAGTATTTT. Amino acids: CASSPTGGSTDTQYF.

The chain carries TRBV27 and TRBJ2-1, with 11 bases that match TRBD2. This CDR3 spans 16 amino acids. Germline V gives CDR1 MNHEY, CDR2 SMNVEV (reference sequence). V lost 5 bases and J lost 4; bases outside the gene matches: 7. CDR3 loop: CASSEGLAGRYNEQFF. In DNA form, the CDR3 reads TGTGCCAGCAGTGAAGGACTAGCGGGCAGATACAATGAGCAGTTCTTC.

This clone was counted once. This rearrangement joins TRBV30 to TRBJ1-1, with D uncertain. Trimming cost V 2 bases and J 1 base, with 5 bases left between them. The CDR3 length is 12 residues. Germline V gives CDR1 GTSNPN, CDR2 SVGIG (reference sequence). The CDR3 sequence is CAWSFKNTEAFF. CDR3 coding DNA: TGTGCCTGGAGTTTCAAGAACACTGAAGCTTTCTTT.

The gene calls are TRBV11-2 and TRBJ2-5, with unresolved D. The CDR3 spans 13 residues. Germline V CDR1 and CDR2: SGHAT, FQNNGV. Trimming removed 5 bases at V and 5 bases at J, with 12 bases between. The CDR3 DNA reads TGTGCCAGCAGCGTGATCCTATCGGAGACCCAGTACTTC. Translated: CASSVILSETQYF.

The rearrangement uses TRBV18 and TRBJ2-7; 10 bases agree with TRBD1. After removal of 5 bases from V and 6 bases from J, the junction contained 7 bases not matched to a gene. Germline V gene sequence: CDR1 KGHSH, CDR2 LQKENI. This CDR3 spans 14 amino acids. CDR3 sequence (DNA): TGTGCCAGCTCATCCGGGACAGGGGAACGCGAGCAGTACTTC. This translates into CASSSGTGEREQYF.

V usage is TRBV3-1 (or the pseudogene TRBV3-2) and J usage is TRBJ2-3; D perhaps matches TRBD2 (5 bases). The V end was cut by 1 base, the J end by 0 bases, with 11 bases between. CDR1 is LGHDT, CDR2 YNNKEL, per germline (reference sequence). The CDR3 is 16 residues long. In DNA form, the CDR3 reads TGTGCCAGCAGCCAAGGAGGGCCCTCTAGCACAGATACGCAGTATTTT. Translating it yields CASSQGGPSSTDTQYF.

The V gene is TRBV2, the J gene TRBJ2-5; the D gene is possibly TRBD2 (5 bases). Trimming took 2 bases from V and 9 from J, leaving 13 bases between them. The V gene's germline CDR1 is SNHLY and CDR2 FYNNEI. The CDR3 has 13 amino acids. Written as DNA, the CDR3 is TGTGCCAGCAGTGAAAGAACCCACGGGGCCCAGTACTTC. As protein: CASSERTHGAQYF.

This chain links TRBV18 with TRBJ1-5; 7 bases are shared with TRBD1. Germline-derived CDR1 and CDR2 are KGHSH and LQKENI. The trim removed 6 bases at V and 0 bases at J, leaving 11 bases unmatched. This CDR3 is built from 17 residues. The CDR3 reads CASSEGQQGFSNQPQHF. The CDR3 DNA reads TGTGCCAGCTCGGAGGGACAGCAGGGGTTTAGCAATCAGCCCCAGCATTTT.

J is TRBJ1-1 and V is TRBV5-4; 8 bases align to TRBD1. Per germline, CDR1 SGHNT and CDR2 YYREEE (reference sequence). The CDR3 is made up of 16 amino acids. V lost 0 bases and J lost 0; bases outside the gene matches: 4. CDR3 DNA: TGTGCCAGCAGCTTGGGGACAGGGCAGATGAACACTGAAGCTTTCTTT. This gives the protein CASSLGTGQMNTEAFF.

The gene calls are TRBV30 and TRBJ2-4, with 10 bases lining up with TRBD2. V was pared by 4 bases and J by 0 bases, with 6 bases of the junction left unmatched. This CDR3 has 16 amino acids. The germline V gene encodes CDR1 GTSNPN and CDR2 SVGIG (reference sequence). For the CDR3, the DNA is TGTGCCTGGATGAAGAGGACTAGCGGAGCCAAAAACATTCAGTACTTC. It encodes CAWMKRTSGAKNIQYF.

J is TRBJ1-1 and V is TRBV28; 9 positions agree with TRBD1. CDR3 length: 16 amino acids. V lost 6 bases to trimming and J lost 1 base; unmatched junction nucleotides: 9. The V gene's germline CDR1 is MDHEN and CDR2 SYDVKM. DNA for the CDR3: TGTGCCAGCAGCAATTGGGGGACAGGGAAGAACACTGAAGCTTTCTTT. Protein: CASSNWGTGKNTEAFF.

The chain uses TRBV5-4 and TRBJ1-2; D is uncertain. Deletions cut 3 bases from V and 4 bases from J, with 13 bases between. The CDR3 runs 14 residues. Germline lookup yields CDR1 SGHNT and CDR2 YYREEE (reference sequence). CDR3 region: CASSYPDPGYGYTF. The CDR3 DNA is TGTGCCAGCAGCTACCCTGACCCGGGCTATGGCTACACCTTC.

The chain combines TRBV29-1 with TRBJ1-1; TRBD1 is a possible D gene (5 bases). CDR1 SQVTM and CDR2 ANQGSEA come from the germline V gene. The V gene lost 7 bases and the J gene lost 4 bases, with 13 bases spanning the gap. CDR3 length: 12 residues. The CDR3 DNA sequence: TGCAGCGCCATCGGGGGGATCACTGAAGCTTTCTTT. This translates into CSAIGGITEAFF. Full variable domain (remainder filled in from reference TRBV29-1 and TRBJ1-1): SAVISQKPSRDICQRGTSLTIQCQVDSQVTMMFWYRQQPGQSLTLIATANQGSEATYESGFVIDKFPISRPNLTFSTLTVSNMSPEDSSIYLCSAIGGITEAFFGQGTRLTVV.

The chain is built from TRBV2 and TRBJ1-5; no firm D call. The CDR3 has 12 residues. Trimming took off 6 bases at V and 6 bases at J, with 9 bases between the two ends. From germline, CDR1 is SNHLY and CDR2 FYNNEI. CDR3 sequence (DNA): TGTGCCAGCAGCGCGCCACTTCAGCCCCAGCATTTT. Its protein product is CASSAPLQPQHF.

The V and J genes are TRBV5-1 and TRBJ1-1; D is unclear. The CDR3 has 11 residues. CDR1 and CDR2 (germline): SGHRS, YFSETQ. The V end lost 4 bases, the J end lost 3 bases, and 4 bases lay between the germline ends. DNA of the CDR3: TGCGCCAGCAGCCAGGACACTGAAGCTTTCTTT. As protein: CASSQDTEAFF.

The rearrangement links TRBV5-1 to TRBJ2-6; D might be TRBD1 (5 bases). The germline V gene encodes CDR1 SGHRS and CDR2 YFSETQ. Trimming removed 2 bases at V and 2 bases at J, with 8 bases between. The CDR3 consists of 15 residues. DNA for the CDR3: TGCGCCAGCAGCTTAAGGGGCGCTGGGGCCAACGTCCTGACTTTC. Its protein is CASSLRGAGANVLTF.

The chain couples TRBV7-2 to TRBJ2-7; a weak D match, TRBD2 (5 bases). Germline lookup yields CDR1 SGHTA and CDR2 FQGNSA. V was clipped by 4 bases and J by 3 bases, with 13 bases between them. The length of the CDR3 is 14 residues. The chain's CDR3 is CASSSDGNVYEQYF. Written as DNA, the CDR3 is TGTGCCAGCAGCTCGGACGGGAACGTCTACGAGCAGTACTTC.